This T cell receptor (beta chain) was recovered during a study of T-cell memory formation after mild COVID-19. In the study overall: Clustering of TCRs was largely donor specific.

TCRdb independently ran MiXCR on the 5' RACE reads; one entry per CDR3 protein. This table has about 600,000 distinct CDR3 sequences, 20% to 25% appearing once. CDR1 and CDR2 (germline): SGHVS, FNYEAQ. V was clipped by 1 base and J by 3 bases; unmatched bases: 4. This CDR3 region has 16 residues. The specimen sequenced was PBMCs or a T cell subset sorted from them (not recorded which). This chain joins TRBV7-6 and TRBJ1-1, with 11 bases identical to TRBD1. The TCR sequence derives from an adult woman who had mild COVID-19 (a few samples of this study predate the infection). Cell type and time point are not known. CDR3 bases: TGTGCCAGCAGCTTAGTGTCGGGACAGGGGGACACTGAAGCTTTCTTT. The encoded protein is CASSLVSGQGDTEAFF. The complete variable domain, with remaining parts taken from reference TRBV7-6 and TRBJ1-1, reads GAGVSQSPRYKVTKRGQDVALRCDPISGHVSLYWYRQALGQGPEFLTYFNYEAQQDKSGLPNDRFSAERPEGSISTLTIQRTEQRDSAMYRCASSLVSGQGDTEAFFGQGTRLTVV.